Sequencing of this T cell receptor (beta chain) was carried out in a study of blood T cells in healthy people across ages. Notes on the study in general: Unsorted PBMCs ruled out conclusive naive versus antigen-experienced comparison.

Concerning this clonotype itself: What it binds is not known.

The CDR3 length is 12 residues. Germline CDR1 SGHTA, CDR2 FQGTGA. Healthy Russian Caucasian donors spanned ages about 6 to 90 years. Each sample yielded at least 6 million isolated PBMCs. No fewer than 5.5 micrograms of total RNA were isolated from every sample. With a J-beta primer mix and a sample-barcoded 5' primer, a second PCR ran about 7 to 12 cycles. TCRdb analysed the 5' RACE reads with MiXCR anew, one entry per CDR3 protein. The data contain just over 800,000 distinct CDR3 sequences, around two thirds of them singletons. The TCR comes from a man aged 25-45 years in good health. The chain has TRBV7-3 and TRBJ2-7; D is ambiguous. Gene TRBJ2-1 matches the end of the DNA better, so the J call may be wrong. Material for sequencing was blood. DNA for the CDR3: TGTGCCAGCTCTCCAGGAAATGATGAGCAGTTCTTC. Protein sequence: CASSPGNDEQFF.